This T cell receptor beta chain was sequenced during a study of blood T cells in healthy people across ages. Study-level findings and limits: Both naive CD4+ cell counts and diversity were greater in long-lived donors than in aged donors.

With 0 bases removed from V and 0 bases from J, the gap between germline ends came to 15 bases. The CDR3 contains 17 residues. Germline V gene lookup returns CDR1 MGHRA and CDR2 YSYEKL. This clonotype turned up a few times. Its cognate antigen is unknown. It was with a sample-barcoded 5' primer and a J-beta primer mix that a second PCR of about 6 to 12 cycles was run. TCRdb used MiXCR to reprocess the 5' RACE reads, holding one entry per CDR3 protein. The sample contains about 1,400,000 distinct CDR3 sequences, approximately 60% of which appear only once. The chain joins TRBV4-1 to TRBJ2-7; D unclear. The receptor was isolated from a man between 18 and 29 years old in good health. Sequenced input: blood. CDR3 residues: CASSQEFVRVSSYEQYF. The CDR3 nucleotides are TGCGCCAGCAGCCAAGAATTTGTAAGGGTAAGCTCCTACGAGCAGTACTTC.